This entry describes one T cell receptor (beta chain). The table came from immunoSEQ multiplex PCR; TCRdb's copy has only in-frame clones and leaves some out. The sample lists over 250,000 clones, around 87% occurring once. Living in about two dozen US areas, the participants were between about 18 and 95 years of age. The study assigned cohorts using participant-reported clinical history. The record originates from a study of blood T cell repertoires in COVID-19. Trimming left V 1 base short and J 4 bases short, with 6 bases between. The CDR3 covers 13 residues. Material: PBMCs or T cells enriched from blood (not recorded which). The source of this sequence is a woman younger than 45 who had recovered from COVID-19. V is TRBV12-3 or TRBV12-4 and J is TRBJ2-3; D remains ambiguous. The CDR3 nucleotides read TGTGCCAGCAGTTTAGACAATTCAGATACGCAGTATTTT. Its translation is CASSLDNSDTQYF.